The 15 T cell receptor beta chains listed next were all sequenced from one sample in a study of low-dose radiotherapy and immunotherapy resistance in tumors. With TRAV- and TRBV-specific primers, first-strand cDNA was made, covering the alpha and beta chains. With a V-primer adapter and a constant-region primer, TCRs were amplified for approximately 19 PCR cycles. Using its own MiXCR run on the reads, TCRdb lists one record per CDR3 protein. The sample has more than 15,000 distinct CDR3 sequences, 70% seen once. The receptors come from a human donor with advanced metastatic prostate, ovarian, gallbladder or colorectal cancer (not recorded which). This table probably holds off-target reads from a library built for another chain.

This chain links TRBV12-3 or TRBV12-4 with TRBJ2-5, with D perhaps TRBD2 (6 bases). The ends were cut back, 3 bases at V and 2 bases at J, with 7 bases in the middle. The CDR3 is made up of 13 amino acids. CDR3 in amino acids: CASSFAGQETQYF. The CDR3 region has the DNA TGTGCCAGCAGTTTTGCGGGACAAGAGACCCAGTACTTC.

This clonotype has only a few counts. V and J are TRBV6-2 or TRBV6-3 and TRBJ2-7; 9 bases agree with TRBD1. CDR1 is MNHEY and CDR2 is SVGEGT in the germline V gene. The CDR3 covers 15 residues. V lost 6 bases and J lost 10; bases outside the gene matches: 16. In DNA form, the CDR3 reads TGTGCCAGCAGGACAACAGGGGGCGCGGACCAGGACCAGTACTTC. Amino acids: CASRTTGGADQDQYF.

The J gene is TRBJ1-1, the V gene TRBV2, with unresolved D. Germline V CDR1 and CDR2: SNHLY, FYNNEI. Trimming took off 5 bases at V and 11 bases at J, with 15 bases between the two ends. The CDR3 spans 12 residues. DNA for the CDR3: TGTGCCAGCAGTCCTTCCCACCTGGGGGCTTTCTTT. Protein: CASSPSHLGAFF.

The DNA for the CDR3 is TGTGCCAGCAGCTTAGTGGAGAACGAGCAGTTCTTC. Encoded protein: CASSLVENEQFF. The V call is TRBV11-2, the J call TRBJ2-1; D uncertain. CDR3 length equals 12 residues. V was pared by 1 base and J by 10 bases, with 8 bases between. Germline V lookup: CDR1 SGHAT, CDR2 FQNNGV. The entire variable domain, with the rest obtained from reference TRBV11-2 and TRBJ2-1, is as follows: EAGVAQSPRYKIIEKRQSVAFWCNPISGHATLYWYQQILGQGPKLLIQFQNNGVVDDSQLPKDRFSAERLKGVDSTLKIQPAKLEDSAVYLCASSLVENEQFFGPGTRLTVL.

The CDR3 reads CASSHGLAGGDEQFF. CDR3 in DNA: TGCGCCAGCAGCCACGGACTAGCGGGGGGCGATGAGCAGTTCTTC. The chain couples TRBV4-1 to TRBJ2-1; TRBD2 matches 14 bases. CDR1 MGHRA and CDR2 YSYEKL come from the germline V gene. This CDR3 contains 15 residues. Trimming took 3 bases from V and 8 from J; bases not matched to a gene: 3.

The chain is built from TRBV5-8 and TRBJ2-6; either TRBD1 or TRBD2 may fit D (5 bases each). Germline V gene lookup returns CDR1 SGHTS and CDR2 YDEGEE. V dropped 6 bases and J dropped 0 bases, with 10 bases sitting between them. The CDR3 is 15 residues long. The CDR3 DNA reads TGTGCCAGCAACCTGGGACGCTCTGGGGCCAACGTCCTGACTTTC. Its protein is CASNLGRSGANVLTF.

As DNA, the CDR3 is TGTGCCAGCAGCTTGGGGGGCCCCTACAATGAGCAGTTCTTC. It yields the protein CASSLGGPYNEQFF. J is TRBJ2-1 and V is TRBV5-4; tentative D call: TRBD1 (5 bases). CDR1 is SGHNT, CDR2 YYREEE, per germline (reference sequence). The CDR3 is 14 residues long. The V end lost 0 bases, the J end lost 2 bases, and 6 bases lay between the germline ends.

This chain links TRBV4-3 with TRBJ2-3; no clear D. This CDR3 spans 13 amino acids. CDR1 LGHNA and CDR2 YSLEER come from the germline V gene. V was pared by 0 bases and J by 5 bases, with 6 bases between. CDR3 DNA sequence: TGCGCCAGCAGCCAAGACAAGGGAGATACGCAGTATTTT. Its translation: CASSQDKGDTQYF.

The rearrangement uses TRBV9 and TRBJ1-2; D unresolved. In germline, CDR1 is SGDLS, CDR2 YYNGEE. The length of the CDR3 is 13 residues. V gave up 4 bases and J gave up 3 bases, with 10 bases separating them. The chain's CDR3 is CASSLSAYYGYTF. For the CDR3, the DNA is TGTGCCAGCAGCCTATCAGCCTACTATGGCTACACCTTC.

This chain links TRBV14 with TRBJ2-1; 7 bases agree with TRBD1. With 4 bases clipped from V and 3 bases from J, the junction kept 9 bases outside the gene matches. Germline V gene sequence: CDR1 SGHDN, CDR2 FVKESK. The CDR3 extends over 16 amino acids. The CDR3 sequence: CASSRIRGQNYNEQFF. The DNA for the CDR3 is TGTGCCAGCAGCCGGATCCGGGGACAGAACTACAATGAGCAGTTCTTC. The whole variable domain, remainder taken from reference TRBV14 and TRBJ2-1, is EAGVTQFPSHSVIEKGQTVTLRCDPISGHDNLYWYRRVMGKEIKFLLHFVKESKQDESGMPNNRFLAERTGGTYSTLKVQPAELEDSGVYFCASSRIRGQNYNEQFFGPGTRLTVL.

The V call is TRBV4-1, the J call TRBJ2-7; TRBD2 aligns across 11 bases. Germline loops: CDR1 MGHRA, CDR2 YSYEKL. CDR3 size: 17 residues. V was pared by 0 bases and J by 6 bases, with 10 bases of the junction left unmatched. The CDR3 here is CASSQELAGASMGEQYF. The CDR3 nucleotides read TGCGCCAGCAGCCAAGAACTAGCGGGAGCCTCTATGGGCGAGCAGTACTTC.

This clonotype was counted only a few times. The V call is TRBV4-2, the J call TRBJ2-1; D may correspond to TRBD1 or TRBD2 (6 bases each). This CDR3 contains 14 residues. The germline V gene encodes CDR1 LGHNA and CDR2 YNFKEQ. Between the trimmed V and J ends, which lost 4 bases and 6 bases, there was a span of 13 bases. CDR3 region: CASSPPGALNEQFF. The DNA of the CDR3 is TGTGCCAGCAGCCCACCGGGGGCCCTCAATGAGCAGTTCTTC.

The chain carries TRBV30 and TRBJ1-5; D is unclear. The ends were cut back, 0 bases at V and 5 bases at J, with 2 bases in the middle. Germline lookup yields CDR1 GTSNPN and CDR2 SVGIG (reference sequence). CDR3 length equals 11 residues. For the CDR3, the DNA is TGTGCCTGGAGTGTACATCAGCCCCAGCATTTT. Translating gives CAWSVHQPQHF.

The CDR3 is CASSMPGYGYTF. The CDR3 DNA reads TGTGCCAGTAGTATGCCAGGGTATGGCTACACCTTC. The V and J genes are TRBV19 and TRBJ1-2, with D perhaps TRBD1 (5 bases). Germline V gives CDR1 LNHDA, CDR2 SQIVND (reference sequence). This CDR3 has 12 amino acids. Trimming took off 3 bases at V and 5 bases at J, with 7 bases between the two ends.

The chain recombines TRBV5-1 with TRBJ2-7; either TRBD1 or TRBD2 may fit D (6 bases each). V was trimmed by 4 bases and J by 5 bases, leaving 19 bases between them. This CDR3 is built from 15 residues. The germline V gene encodes CDR1 SGHRS and CDR2 YFSETQ. The CDR3 region has the DNA TGCGCCAGCAGCCGTGTTAGGGGGAGGTTCGACGAGCAGTACTTC. Amino acid sequence: CASSRVRGRFDEQYF.